This entry features one T cell receptor (beta chain) sequence. Its antigen is unidentified. The sample originates from a study of T cell responses to AZD1222 COVID-19 vaccine. Study as a whole: Timing groups of about 4 and about 12 weeks for second doses were pooled. Points from the study as a whole: Recipients of AZD1222 seropositive at baseline numbered only 6 or 7. Regions left unmutated in variants are reportedly the target of nearly half of spike-specific TCRs. Clonal diversity was possibly underestimated; the donors were predominantly white British and more often female.

Here immunoSEQ multiplex PCR was the method, and the copy in TCRdb shows in-frame clones only, minus some. The sample has roughly 120,000 clones; 70% to 85% are singletons. V dropped 8 bases and J dropped 0 bases, with 9 bases sitting between them. CDR3 length equals 13 residues. The origin of this receptor is an adult in good health. The J gene is TRBJ2-3, the V gene TRBV23-1; no definite D call. TRBV23-1 is classed as an ORF, of uncertain function. This specimen was peripheral blood, taken on day 0 of AZD1222 vaccination. The CDR3 here is CASVQVSTDTQYF. For the CDR3, the DNA is TGCGCCAGCGTCCAGGTGAGCACAGATACGCAGTATTTT.